This T cell receptor beta chain was retrieved from a study of blood T cells in healthy people across ages. The second PCR ran about 6 to 11 cycles with a sample-barcoded 5' primer and J-beta primers. Researchers report that a template-switch adaptor with 12 random nucleotides tagged each cDNA molecule. There were at least 3 million CDR3-containing paired-end reads obtained from each sample. TCRdb reanalysed the 5' RACE reads using MiXCR and keeps one entry per CDR3 protein. The sample shows about 1.5 million distinct CDR3 sequences, about 45% of them seen only once. V dropped 3 bases and J dropped 10; count of bases not matched to a gene: 7. There are 14 residues in the CDR3. Germline values: CDR1 SGHAT, CDR2 FQNNGV.

Material for sequencing was blood. The chain is built from TRBV11-2 and TRBJ2-1; 9 positions match TRBD2. The TCR sequence derives from a woman younger than 35 in good health. CDR3 in DNA: TGTGCCAGCAGCTTGATAGCGGGGGCGAGAGAGCAGTTCTTC. Protein sequence: CASSLIAGAREQFF.